This T cell receptor (beta chain) was found in a study of blood T cell repertoires in COVID-19. Study at large: Researchers got acute and convalescent COVID-19 samples from the United States, Italy and Spain. Sources were T cells, B-cell-depleted T cells, or PBMCs; the material itself was cDNA or gDNA.

This clone appeared a single time. The V gene's germline CDR1 is GTSNPN and CDR2 SVGIG (reference sequence). Trimming stripped 4 bases from V and 0 bases from J, with 7 bases between. The CDR3 loop spans 13 amino acids. Profiling relied on immunoSEQ multiplex PCR, and the TCRdb table lists in-frame clones only, not all of them. The repertoire holds roughly 220,000 clones, with about 83% as singletons. Participants had their cohort set by participant-reported clinical history. All recovered Cohort 3 donors got two negative PCRs, got clearance, or saw symptom resolution. Sequenced sample: PBMCs or T cells enriched from blood (not recorded which). The origin of this receptor is a woman in her 40s who had recovered from COVID-19. The V call is TRBV30, the J call TRBJ2-4; D is ambiguous. The CDR3 is CAWIPVAKNIQYF. CDR3 DNA: TGTGCCTGGATTCCGGTAGCCAAAAACATTCAGTACTTC.